This entry lists 6 T cell receptor beta chains sequenced from one sample in a study of blood T cell repertoires in COVID-19. Profiling relied on immunoSEQ multiplex PCR, and the TCRdb table lists in-frame clones only, not all of them. The sample shows under 200,000 clones, roughly 90% of them seen only once. The sequenced sample consisted of peripheral blood. Receptors originate from a man between 60 and 75 years old with acute or convalescent COVID-19.

This rearrangement joins TRBV7-3 to TRBJ2-3; 10 bases match TRBD1. The J segment lost 2 bases and the V segment lost 4 bases, leaving 9 bases of the junction unmatched. The CDR3 is 17 amino acids. The germline gives CDR1 SGHTA, CDR2 FQGTGA. Here the CDR3 reads CASSSFGTGVDTDTQYF. The CDR3 bases are TGTGCCAGCAGCTCTTTCGGGACAGGGGTGGACACAGATACGCAGTATTTT.

V usage is TRBV5-4 and J usage is TRBJ2-7; D is possibly TRBD1 (5 bases). Germline V gives CDR1 SGHNT, CDR2 YYREEE (reference sequence). The V end was cut by 2 bases, the J end by 5 bases, with 11 bases between. This CDR3 contains 13 residues. In nucleotides, the CDR3 is TGTGCCAGCAGCTTCATAGGGGTCCACGAGCAGTACTTC. It codes for CASSFIGVHEQYF.

V gene TRBV27 combines with J gene TRBJ1-1, with D tentatively TRBD1 (5 bases). The V and J ends lost 11 bases and 0 bases respectively, with 10 bases between them. Germline assignment: CDR1 MNHEY and CDR2 SMNVEV (reference sequence). The CDR3 sequence is 12 residues long. CDR3 region: CAAGRLNTEAFF. The CDR3 nucleotides are TGTGCCGCGGGACGGTTGAACACTGAAGCTTTCTTT.

This clone was found once. Other DNA sequences in the same sample also yield this CDR3. The V and J genes are TRBV28 and TRBJ2-1; perhaps TRBD2 as D (6 bases). Germline assignment: CDR1 MDHEN and CDR2 SYDVKM. With 3 bases removed from V and 0 bases from J, the gap between germline ends came to 9 bases. The CDR3 has 15 residues. The CDR3 nucleotides are TGTGCCAGCAGTTTCTCCGGGGGCTCCTACAATGAGCAGTTCTTC. Translated, it gives CASSFSGGSYNEQFF.

The chain couples TRBV6-5 to TRBJ2-2; D is unclear. The V and J ends lost 2 bases and 5 bases respectively, with 9 bases between them. The CDR3 sequence is 14 residues long. Germline V CDR1 and CDR2: MNHEY, SVGAGI. This CDR3 is CASSYDSGTGELFF. In DNA, the CDR3 is TGTGCCAGCAGTTACGACTCCGGTACCGGGGAGCTGTTTTTT.

The rearrangement links TRBV9 to TRBJ1-4, with a weak D call TRBD1 (6 bases). From germline, CDR1 is SGDLS and CDR2 YYNGEE. The V gene lost 3 bases and the J gene lost 10 bases, with 13 bases spanning the gap. This CDR3 contains 13 residues. CDR3 in DNA: TGTGCCAGCAGCGCAACGGACAGTGCAAAACTGTTTTTT. It is translated as CASSATDSAKLFF.